This TCR beta chain was sequenced for a study of T cell responses to AZD1222 COVID-19 vaccine. Remarks on this clone: Antigen: not known.

V lost 6 bases to trimming and J lost 9 bases; unmatched junction nucleotides: 2. The CDR3 is 12 residues long. The germline V gene encodes CDR1 KGHSH and CDR2 LQKENI. Overall study findings and caveats: Regions 160-218 and 743-854 held dominance among vaccine-associated CD4 TCRs, which spanned spike.

Assay: immunoSEQ multiplex PCR; the TCRdb copy retains only in-frame clones and omits some. This sample has fewer than 200,000 clones, with 88% found just once. The TCR comes from an adult who received the AZD1222 COVID-19 vaccine. V gene TRBV18 combines with J gene TRBJ2-2, with 9 nucleotides matching TRBD2. The starting material was peripheral blood, obtained 28 days after the second AZD1222 dose. CDR3 protein: CASSGLAWELFF. The CDR3 DNA sequence: TGTGCCAGCTCCGGACTAGCGTGGGAGCTGTTTTTT.